Included here is one T cell receptor (beta chain) sequence, with context. Its antigen is unknown. Clones were read by immunoSEQ multiplex PCR, and TCRdb kept only the in-frame ones, dropping some. The sample contains about 100,000 clones, about 90% of which appear only once. Germline V gene lookup returns CDR1 LNHDA and CDR2 SQIVND (reference sequence). The CDR3 runs 16 residues. V trimming: 6 bases; J trimming: 9 bases; junction bases outside the gene matches: 12. This sample stems from a study of graft-versus-host responses after intestinal transplantation. Across the whole study: The transplants performed in recipients were multivisceral, liver-intestinal, or isolated intestinal. Every one of the recipients received anti-thymocyte globulin induction and afterwards took tacrolimus and steroids for roughly 3 years.

Regarding the study as a whole: Some GvH clones appeared in ileal mucosa or blood before recipient bone marrow.

The chain joins TRBV19 to TRBJ1-6; 9 bases map to TRBD1. This clonotype originated in a human donor who was the organ donor for an intestinal transplant. The sample was unstimulated CD4+ T cells sorted from spleen or lymph node cells, taken before transplant. The CDR3 DNA sequence: TGTGCCAGTAGCACTACCCTTGGGACAGGGAGTTCACCCCTCCACTTT. Protein product: CASSTTLGTGSSPLHF.